A single sample gave rise to the 27 T cell receptor beta chains below, sequenced in a study of tissue T cells after allogeneic stem cell transplantation (dated by TCRdb to the early 2020s). Read against the paper, the sample's time point label means: mouse harvest day 14 after allogeneic transplant. Each mouse graft consisted of 10^7 T-cell-depleted bone marrow cells plus 10^6 splenic CD5+ T cells and was given by tail vein injection. The protocol used for the library was the immunoSEQ multiplex PCR assay. TCRdb retrieved this table from immuneACCESS and kept in-frame rearrangements only. Not all clones are present; in checked studies, unresolved V genes account for under half, and no reason is known for the remainder. This sample is represented by about 3,000 clones; roughly 45% of them were singletons. The biggest ten clones account for about 21% of the sample. What was sequenced was gut tissue. These receptor sequences come from a female BALB/c mouse given C57BL/6 T cells with graft-versus-host disease after an allogeneic hematopoietic cell transplant.

This clone appeared a few times. Gene names follow the mouse nomenclature. The CDR3 end is not reached by the read, which stops 1 residue before it; the germline J gene fills it in. The chain has TRBV12-1 and TRBJ2-2, with D perhaps matching TRBD1 (6 bases). Germline loops: CDR1 SGHSN, CDR2 HYEKVE. The CDR3 extends over 16 amino acids. V was trimmed by 3 bases and J by 0 bases, leaving 13 bases between them. CDR3 DNA (partial): TGTGCCAGCTCTTCCGGGACATTTGCAAACACCGGGCAGCTCTAC. This sequence encodes CASSSGTFANTGQLY. The full CDR3 is CASSSGTFANTGQLYF. Filled out from reference TRBV12-1 and TRBJ2-2, the complete variable domain reads DSGVVQSPRHIIKEKGGRSVLTCIPISGHSNVVWYQQTLGKELKFLIQHYEKVERDKGFLPSRFSVQQFDDYHSEMNMSALELEDSAMYFCASSSGTFANTGQLYFGEGSKLTVL.

Judged by abundance, this clone is medium-sized (0.01 to 0.1%). Gene names are mouse gene names. The read stops 1 residue short of the end of the CDR3; the missing end is completed from the germline J gene. This chain links TRBV5 with TRBJ2-7, with TRBD1 matching over 8 bases. Per the germline V gene, CDR1 is LGHNA and CDR2 is YNLKQL (reference sequence). This CDR3 contains 14 residues. Trimming at V came to 0 bases and at J to 6 bases, leaving 4 bases not matched to a gene. Partial CDR3 DNA: TGTGCCAGCAGCCAAGATGCCAGGGGGCGTGAACAGTAC. Amino acid sequence: CASSQDARGREQY. The entire CDR3 protein reads CASSQDARGREQYF.

Concerning this clone: The germline and genes are mouse ones. The DNA ends 1 residue before the CDR3 does, and the rest of the CDR3 is filled in from the germline J gene. The rearrangement joins TRBV13-3 to TRBJ1-2, with D uncertain. The CDR3 consists of 10 residues. Germline lookup yields CDR1 NNHDY and CDR2 SYVADS. The germline V and J ends were trimmed by 10 bases and 3 bases, with 7 bases remaining between them. This CDR3 is CAHGHSDYTF. The DNA read from the CDR3 is TGTGCCCATGGGCACTCCGACTACACC.

Details on this clone: Gene names and germline refer to mouse. The read stops 1 residue short of the end of the CDR3; the missing end is completed from the germline J gene. The V and J genes are TRBV26 and TRBJ2-3; 12 nucleotides line up with TRBD2. V gave up 6 bases and J gave up 0 bases; unmatched junction bases: 7. CDR1 is KGHPV, CDR2 FQNQEV, per germline (reference sequence). This CDR3 contains 17 residues. Partial CDR3 DNA: TGTGCCAGCAGCCCCGGGACTGGGGGGTTTAGTGCAGAAACGCTGTAT. Its protein product is CASSPGTGGFSAETLY. The CDR3 as a whole reads CASSPGTGGFSAETLYF. Variable domain in full (rest from reference TRBV26 and TRBJ2-3): NSKVIQTPRYLVKGQGQKAKMRCIPEKGHPVVFWYQQNKNNEFKFLINFQNQEVLQQIDMTEKRFSAECPSNSPCSLEIQSSEAGDSALYLCASSPGTGGFSAETLYFGSGTRLTVL.

Of note for this clone: These gene names are mouse names. The CDR3 extends 1 residue past the end of the read, so its final part is completed from the germline J gene. V and J are TRBV26 and TRBJ2-4; 8 positions agree with TRBD1. The germline CDR1 and CDR2 sequences are KGHPV and FQNQEV (reference sequence). This CDR3 spans 14 amino acids. V was clipped by 4 bases and J by 2 bases; unmatched bases: 2. CDR3 DNA, as far as it was read: TGTGCCAGCAGTCCTCAGGGGGCTCAAAACACCTTGTAC. Amino acids: CASSPQGAQNTLY. The whole CDR3 reads CASSPQGAQNTLYF.

About this clone: Here the gene names and germline are mouse. The CDR3 end falls 1 residue outside the read, so it is completed with the germline J gene. The chain uses TRBV26 and TRBJ1-1, with D tentatively TRBD1 (6 bases). V lost 6 bases and J 0 bases, leaving 11 bases between the germline ends. The CDR3 covers 14 residues. Germline V lookup: CDR1 KGHPV, CDR2 FQNQEV (reference sequence). CDR3 residues: CASRPGTTNTEVFF. CDR3 DNA (partial): TGTGCCAGCAGACCCGGGACAACAAACACAGAAGTCTTC. Full variable domain (rest looked up from reference TRBV26 and TRBJ1-1): NSKVIQTPRYLVKGQGQKAKMRCIPEKGHPVVFWYQQNKNNEFKFLINFQNQEVLQQIDMTEKRFSAECPSNSPCSLEIQSSEAGDSALYLCASRPGTTNTEVFFGKGTRLTVV.

This clone has only a few counts. Germline and genes here are mouse. The read halts 1 residue ahead of the CDR3 end, with the missing end drawn from the germline J gene. The genes are TRBV26 and TRBJ2-7; a weak D match, TRBD1 (6 bases). This CDR3 is 15 amino acids long. The germline V gene encodes CDR1 KGHPV and CDR2 FQNQEV (reference sequence). V lost 3 bases, J lost 0 bases, and 12 bases lay in between. The CDR3 loop reads CASSLSQGSSYEQYF. Partial CDR3 DNA: TGTGCCAGCAGTCTATCCCAGGGGAGCTCCTATGAACAGTAC.

This clone turned up a few times. Gene names and germline match the mouse. The DNA ends 1 residue before the CDR3 does, and the rest of the CDR3 is filled in from the germline J gene. The rearrangement links TRBV26 to TRBJ2-5; D not certain. Germline V gene data show CDR1 as KGHPV and CDR2 as FQNQEV (reference sequence). The CDR3 extends over 12 amino acids. V dropped 2 bases and J dropped 4 bases, with 4 bases sitting between them. CDR3 DNA (partial): TGTGCCAGCAGTCTGGGGGAAGACACCCAGTAC. Its translation is CASSLGEDTQY. The CDR3 in its entirety is CASSLGEDTQYF.

For this clone: Gene names and germline match the mouse. The read is 1 residue too short to cover the CDR3 end, so that end is filled in from the germline J gene. V usage is TRBV26 and J usage is TRBJ2-5; 8 nucleotides match TRBD1. The CDR3 is made up of 15 amino acids. The germline V gene has CDR1 KGHPV and CDR2 FQNQEV (reference sequence). J was trimmed by 3 bases and V by 2 bases; bases with no gene match: 4. CDR3 amino acids: CASSLQGARQDTQYF. The CDR3 DNA, read in part, is TGTGCCAGCAGTCTGCAGGGGGCACGGCAAGACACCCAGTAC.

For this clone: Gene names and germline match the mouse. The observed sequence ends 1 residue before the CDR3 terminus, with the missing tail filled in from the germline J gene. The chain links TRBV13-1 to TRBJ2-4; D gene unclear. Trimming took off 2 bases at V and 0 bases at J, with 4 bases between the two ends. CDR1 and CDR2 (germline): NSHNY, SYGAGN. The CDR3 is 13 amino acids. CDR3 sequence reads: CASSEESQNTLYF. The CDR3 DNA, read in part, is TGTGCCAGCAGTGAAGAGAGTCAAAACACCTTGTAC.

As concerns this clone: These gene names are mouse names. The read terminates 1 residue before the CDR3 end, so the remaining end is supplied by the germline J gene. This rearrangement joins TRBV23 to TRBJ2-4; the table gives TRBD1 as D, unverified against the DNA. CDR3 length equals 14 residues. Germline CDR1 is KGHTA and CDR2 is FQNQQP. The CDR3 here is CSSSPRQAQNTLYF. Incomplete CDR3 DNA: TGCTCCAGCAGTCCCCGGCAGGCCCAAAACACCTTGTAC.

Comments on this clone: Mouse names are used for the genes. The CDR3 protein is CASSQQNSYNSPLYF. CDR3 DNA, as far as it was read: TGTGCCAGCAGTCAGCAGAATTCCTATAATTCGCCCCTCTAC. The chain recombines TRBV26 with TRBJ1-6; D is unresolved. The read ends 1 residue shy of where the CDR3 ends; the end is completed using the germline J gene. TRBJ1-6 is an ORF for which the function is uncertain. The V gene lost 4 bases and the J gene lost 0 bases, with 7 bases spanning the gap. The germline V gene has CDR1 KGHPV and CDR2 FQNQEV (reference sequence). CDR3 length: 15 amino acids.

In the case of this clone: Mouse germline and gene names are used. The read ends 1 residue before the CDR3 terminus; that terminus is restored from the germline J gene. The J gene is TRBJ2-3, the V gene TRBV16; either TRBD1 or TRBD2 may supply D (5 bases each). CDR1 and CDR2 (germline): SGHSA, FRNQAP. Between the trimmed V and J ends, which lost 6 bases and 0 bases, there was a span of 10 bases. This CDR3 has 14 residues. This CDR3 reads CASRGEFSAETLYF. The CDR3 DNA, read in part, is TGTGCAAGCAGGGGGGAGTTTAGTGCAGAAACGCTGTAT.

Concerning this clone itself: These gene names are mouse names. The CDR3 reads CASSQEAGKNTEVFF. The sequenced CDR3 bases are TGTGCCAGCAGCCAAGAAGCTGGGAAAAACACAGAAGTCTTC. The V and J genes are TRBV2 and TRBJ1-1; D gene unclear. From the germline J gene comes the end of the CDR3, since the read stops 1 residue before it. V was clipped by 0 bases and J by 1 base, with 9 bases between them. CDR1 is LGHNA, CDR2 YSYQKL, per germline. This CDR3 spans 15 amino acids. Full variable domain (outside the CDR3, taken from reference TRBV2 and TRBJ1-1): DPKIIQKPKYLVAVTGSEKILICEQYLGHNAMYWYRQSAKKPLEFMFSYSYQKLMDNQTASSRFQPQSSKKNHLDLQITALKPDDSATYFCASSQEAGKNTEVFFGKGTRLTVV.

Regarding this clone: Gene names and germline refer to mouse. The read falls 1 residue short of the CDR3 end, and the missing part is taken from the germline J gene. The chain links TRBV13-3 to TRBJ2-4; possible D gene TRBD1, 8 bases. V was clipped by 1 base and J by 8 bases, with 14 bases between them. Germline V lookup: CDR1 NNHDY, CDR2 SYVADS. This CDR3 is built from 14 residues. CDR3 sequence reads: CASSDKGGTGTLYF. CDR3 bases read: TGTGCCAGCAGTGATAAGGGGGGGACAGGCACCTTGTAC.

To note about this clone: The gene names here belong to mouse. The read finishes 1 residue shy of the CDR3 end, and the germline J gene is used to complete it. The chain has TRBV26 and TRBJ1-1; 9 bases line up with TRBD1. CDR1 is KGHPV, CDR2 FQNQEV, per germline (reference sequence). V gave up 3 bases and J gave up 4 bases; unmatched junction bases: 3. The CDR3 extends over 14 amino acids. CDR3 sequence: CASSLSQGATEVFF. CDR3 DNA (partial): TGTGCCAGCAGTCTCTCACAGGGGGCCACAGAAGTCTTC.

This clone was observed a handful of times. Gene names follow the mouse nomenclature. Read sequence stops 1 residue before the CDR3 end, and the germline J gene provides the missing end. J is TRBJ2-4 and V is TRBV13-2; 11 bases line up with TRBD2. CDR1 and CDR2 (germline): NNHNN, SYGAGS (reference sequence). Unmatched junction bases numbered 6, after V lost 9 bases and J lost 0 bases. CDR3 length: 15 amino acids. CDR3 region: CATSTGGDSQNTLYF. The CDR3 bases that were read are TGTGCCACCTCGACTGGGGGGGACAGTCAAAACACCTTGTAC.

A remark on this clone: Gene names are mouse gene names. The read terminates 1 residue before the CDR3 end, so the remaining end is supplied by the germline J gene. The rearrangement links TRBV3 to TRBJ1-2, with TRBD1 matching over 9 bases. This CDR3 comprises 15 residues. Germline V CDR1 and CDR2: SNHLY, FYNGKV (reference sequence). J was trimmed by 2 bases and V by 4 bases; bases with no gene match: 5. This CDR3 reads CASSSLGTGNSDYTF. The part of the CDR3 DNA that was read is TGTGCCAGCAGCTCCCTTGGGACAGGGAACTCCGACTACACC.

This clone is large. The gene symbols are mouse symbols. Read coverage stops 1 residue before the CDR3 terminus; the germline J gene supplies the remainder. The rearrangement links TRBV19 to TRBJ1-5; D is undetermined. Germline V lookup: CDR1 FNHDT, CDR2 SITEND (reference sequence). Deletions cut 0 bases from V and 0 bases from J, with 7 bases between. This CDR3 contains 15 residues. The CDR3 is CASSIGQNNNQAPLF. CDR3 bases read: TGTGCCAGCAGTATAGGGCAGAATAACAACCAGGCTCCGCTT.

Comments on this clone: Genes and germline are mouse. The CDR3 region is CAWALGGRIEQYF. Incomplete CDR3 DNA: TGTGCCTGGGCCCTGGGGGGGCGCATTGAACAGTAC. This chain connects TRBV31 to TRBJ2-7; the match to TRBD2 covers 10 bases. The read is 1 residue too short to cover the CDR3 end, so that end is filled in from the germline J gene. Looked up from germline, CDR1 is GKSSPN and CDR2 is SITVG. CDR3 length: 13 residues. Trimming cost V 5 bases and J 6 bases; bases outside gene matches: 7.

Points on this clone: The gene names here belong to mouse. The sequenced fragment ends 1 residue before the CDR3 boundary, so the rest is inferred from the germline J gene. The V call is TRBV1, the J call TRBJ2-4; D gene uncertain. Germline CDR1 is NSQYPW and CDR2 is LRSPGD (reference sequence). V was trimmed by 5 bases and J by 3 bases, leaving 9 bases between them. This CDR3 spans 13 amino acids. CDR3 in amino acids: CTCSILGQNTLYF. The part of the CDR3 DNA that was read is TGCACCTGCAGTATTTTGGGACAAAACACCTTGTAC.

As to this clone: The gene names here belong to mouse. The read terminates 1 residue ahead of where the CDR3 ends, so the germline J gene completes it. The rearrangement links TRBV12-2 to TRBJ2-4, with 9 positions matching TRBD2. The ends lost 6 bases at V and 3 bases at J; junction bases unmatched: 3. Germline loops: CDR1 SGHLS, CDR2 HYDKME. The CDR3 runs 13 residues. CDR3 loop: CASRLGAQNTLYF. The covered CDR3 bases are TGTGCCAGCAGACTGGGGGCCCAAAACACCTTGTAC.

Worth noting for this clone: Gene names denote mouse genes. With the read ending 1 residue before the CDR3 end, the germline J gene is used to fill in that end. This chain connects TRBV23 to TRBJ1-1. CDR1 is KGHTA, CDR2 FQNQQP, per germline. The CDR3 loop spans 13 amino acids. The CDR3 sequence is CSSSHGPNTEVFF. The part of the CDR3 DNA that was read is TGCTCCAGCAGTCACGGGCCGAACACAGAAGTCTTC.

Of note for this clone: Mouse gene names apply. The CDR3 spells CASSPAGAYEQYF. The part of the CDR3 DNA that was read is TGTGCCAGCAGTCCCGCAGGGGCCTATGAACAGTAC. The rearrangement joins TRBV14 to TRBJ2-7; TRBD1 is a possible D gene (6 bases). The observed sequence ends 1 residue before the CDR3 terminus, with the missing tail filled in from the germline J gene. Trimming took off 4 bases at V and 2 bases at J, with 10 bases between the two ends. Per the germline V gene, CDR1 is SGHDT and CDR2 is FRDEAV. The CDR3 covers 13 residues.

By sample share, this clone is medium-sized. The gene names given are mouse names. Read sequence stops 1 residue before the CDR3 end, and the germline J gene provides the missing end. This chain uses TRBV16 with TRBJ1-2, with TRBD1 as a possible D gene (6 bases). V was pared by 1 base and J by 0 bases, with 6 bases between. The CDR3 covers 14 residues. Germline assignment: CDR1 SGHSA and CDR2 FRNQAP. Incomplete CDR3 DNA: TGTGCAAGCAGCTTAGGGACAGCAAACTCCGACTACACC. This gives the protein CASSLGTANSDYT. The entire CDR3 sequence reads CASSLGTANSDYTF.

This clone was detected a few times. All gene names here are mouse names. Coverage ceases 1 residue before the CDR3 finishes, and the germline J gene fills in the end. This chain uses TRBV26 with TRBJ2-2, with TRBD1 matching 11 bases. This CDR3 contains 16 residues. CDR1 is KGHPV, CDR2 FQNQEV, per germline (reference sequence). J was trimmed by 2 bases and V by 3 bases; bases with no gene match: 2. CDR3 DNA (partial): TGTGCCAGCAGTCTCGGGACAGGGGGGAACACCGGGCAGCTCTAC. Translating gives CASSLGTGGNTGQLY. The whole CDR3 region reads CASSLGTGGNTGQLYF.

On this clone: Genes here carry mouse names. The CDR3 is cut off 1 residue early in the read; its end comes from the germline J gene. The gene calls are TRBV26 and TRBJ2-5; D is possibly TRBD2 (5 bases). This CDR3 is 14 amino acids long. Germline CDR1 is KGHPV and CDR2 is FQNQEV (reference sequence). V shed 0 bases and J shed 5 bases, with 9 bases lying between them. The sequenced part of the CDR3 DNA is TGTGCCAGCAGTCTGTCAGGGTGGGGAGACACCCAGTAC. Protein product: CASSLSGWGDTQY. In full, the CDR3 is CASSLSGWGDTQYF.